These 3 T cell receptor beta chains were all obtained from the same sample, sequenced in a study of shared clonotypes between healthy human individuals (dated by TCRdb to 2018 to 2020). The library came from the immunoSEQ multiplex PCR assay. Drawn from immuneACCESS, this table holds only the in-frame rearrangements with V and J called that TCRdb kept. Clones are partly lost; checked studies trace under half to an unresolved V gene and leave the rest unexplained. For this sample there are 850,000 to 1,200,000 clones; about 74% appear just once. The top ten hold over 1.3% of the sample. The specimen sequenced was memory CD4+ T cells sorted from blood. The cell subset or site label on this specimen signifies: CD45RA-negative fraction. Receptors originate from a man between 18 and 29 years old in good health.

The CDR3 DNA reads TGTGCCAGTAGTGCCGGGAGTAGCGGGGTGCAGTACTTC. Its protein is CASSAGSSGVQYF. This rearrangement joins TRBV19 to TRBJ2-7, with TRBD2 matching 8 bases. V lost 5 bases, J lost 9 bases, and 9 bases stayed unmatched. Looked up from germline, CDR1 is LNHDA and CDR2 is SQIVND (reference sequence). The CDR3 totals 13 residues.

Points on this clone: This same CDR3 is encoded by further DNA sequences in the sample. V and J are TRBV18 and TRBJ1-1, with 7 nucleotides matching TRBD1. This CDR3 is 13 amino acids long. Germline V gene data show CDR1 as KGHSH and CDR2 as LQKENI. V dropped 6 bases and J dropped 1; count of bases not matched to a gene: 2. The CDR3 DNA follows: TGTGCCAGCTCGAGGACAGGGAACACTGAAGCTTTCTTT. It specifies CASSRTGNTEAFF. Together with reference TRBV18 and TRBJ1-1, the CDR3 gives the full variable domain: NAGVMQNPRHLVRRRGQEARLRCSPMKGHSHVYWYRQLPEEGLKFMVYLQKENIIDESGMPKERFSAEFPKEGPSILRIQQVVRGDSAAYFCASSRTGNTEAFFGQGTRLTVV.

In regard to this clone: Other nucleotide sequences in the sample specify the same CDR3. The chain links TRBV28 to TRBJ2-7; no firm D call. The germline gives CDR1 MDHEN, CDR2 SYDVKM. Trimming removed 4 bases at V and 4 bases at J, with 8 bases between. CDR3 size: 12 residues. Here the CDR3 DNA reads TGTGCCAGCAGTTCCCCTCCTTACGAGCAGTACTTC. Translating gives CASSSPPYEQYF.